The rows below give T cell receptor beta chains drawn from one sample of a study of T cells in tuberculosis. The data were produced by immunoSEQ multiplex PCR, yet TCRdb's version contains in-frame clones alone and is incomplete. The sample yields tens of thousands of clones, 92% seen once. The material sequenced was PBMCs, taken at tuberculosis diagnosis. Source of these receptors: an adult with tuberculosis. Some clones in this sample may be carry-over from other donors' samples. Each CDR3 is given with its conserved first and last residue. The D gene is left open where the match is weak. Expanded clones are given a class, and other clones once, few, many or no size at all.

d_call	v_call	clone_size	j_call	cdr3_aa	cdr3_nt
NA	TRBV16	NA	TRBJ1-4	CASSQGGEKLFF	TGTGCCAGCAGCCAAGGAGGCGAAAAACTGTTTTTT
NA	TRBV25-1	NA	TRBJ2-2	CASSVGTFTGELFF	TGTGCCAGCAGTGTCGGGACATTCACCGGGGAGCTGTTTTTT
TRBD2	TRBV6-1	NA	TRBJ2-1	CASSVGAGFAYNEQFF	TGTGCCAGCAGTGTCGGAGCGGGGTTCGCCTACAATGAGCAGTTCTTC
TRBD1	TRBV7-2	NA	TRBJ1-2	CASSLTRTGGANYGYTF	TGTGCCAGCAGCTTGACCCGGACAGGGGGAGCTAACTATGGCTACACCTTC
TRBD1	TRBV7-9	NA	TRBJ2-1	CASSLGFTGDNEQFF	TGTGCCAGCAGCTTAGGGTTTACAGGGGACAATGAGCAGTTCTTC
NA	TRBV7-8	NA	TRBJ1-1	CASSLGANEAFF	TGTGCCAGCAGCCTGGGCGCAAATGAAGCTTTCTTT
NA	TRBV5-1	once	TRBJ2-2	CASSAGTPNTGELFF	TGCGCCAGCAGCGCCGGGACACCTAACACCGGGGAGCTGTTTTTT
NA	TRBV7-2	NA	TRBJ2-4	CASSSDRGDIQYF	TGTGCCAGCAGCTCGGACAGAGGAGACATTCAGTACTTC
TRBD2	TRBV9	NA	TRBJ2-3	CASSVEAGAFTDTQYF	TGTGCCAGCAGCGTAGAAGCGGGGGCCTTCACAGATACGCAGTATTTT
TRBD1	TRBV18	NA	TRBJ1-2	CASSPPGTALNYGYTF	TGTGCCAGCTCACCACCGGGGACAGCTTTAAACTATGGCTACACCTTC
NA	TRBV7-9	NA	TRBJ1-1	CASSQGSSEAFF	TGTGCCAGCAGCCAGGGTTCTTCTGAAGCTTTCTTT
TRBD2	TRBV27	NA	TRBJ2-1	CASSLSPIPSGGANEQFF	TGTGCCAGCAGTTTATCGCCTATTCCCAGCGGGGGGGCCAATGAGCAGTTCTTC
NA	TRBV7-2	NA	TRBJ2-7	CASSLASGSSYEQYF	TGTGCCAGCAGCTTAGCAAGCGGGTCCTCCTACGAGCAGTACTTC
TRBD1	TRBV30	NA	TRBJ1-5	CAWSVEGALQPQHF	TGTGCCTGGAGTGTAGAGGGGGCCCTTCAGCCCCAGCATTTT
NA	TRBV5-8	NA	TRBJ2-3	CASSWGHSDTDTQYF	TGTGCCAGCAGCTGGGGGCACAGCGACACAGATACGCAGTATTTT
NA	TRBV9	NA	TRBJ2-7	CASSSRGSSYEQYF	TGTGCCAGCAGCTCAAGGGGGTCCTCCTACGAGCAGTACTTC
TRBD1	TRBV6-5	NA	TRBJ2-7	CASSYWPSGGNYEQYF	TGTGCCAGCAGTTACTGGCCGTCAGGGGGCAACTACGAGCAGTACTTC
NA	TRBV12-5	once	TRBJ2-3	CASGSGSGTDTQYF	TGTGCTAGTGGATCAGGGTCGGGCACAGATACGCAGTATTTT
NA	TRBV7-2	once	TRBJ1-2	CASSPRAQSTYGYTF	TGTGCCAGCAGCCCCAGGGCCCAGAGTACCTATGGCTACACCTTC
TRBD2	TRBV9	NA	TRBJ2-1	CASSAQGGLAGVEQFF	TGTGCCAGCAGCGCCCAAGGGGGACTAGCGGGGGTTGAGCAGTTCTTC
NA	TRBV7-2	NA	TRBJ2-7	CASSLVAGYEQYF	TGTGCCAGCAGCTTAGTGGCGGGGTACGAGCAGTACTTC
NA	TRBV7-6	NA	TRBJ2-6	CASSRTGQPPSGANVLTF	TGTGCCAGCAGCCGAACTGGACAACCCCCCTCTGGGGCCAACGTCCTGACTTTC
TRBD1	TRBV11-2	NA	TRBJ1-2	CASSLEDRFGGYTF	TGTGCCAGCAGCTTAGAGGACAGGTTTGGTGGCTACACCTTC
NA	TRBV11-2	NA	TRBJ1-6	CASSLGGNSPLHF	TGTGCCAGCAGCTTGGGAGGGAATTCACCCCTCCACTTT
TRBD1	TRBV11-2	once	TRBJ2-1	CASSFLISGQNYNEQFF	TGTGCCAGCAGCTTCCTCATTTCGGGACAGAACTACAATGAGCAGTTCTTC
NA	TRBV14	NA	TRBJ1-4	CASSQDHPGMSEKLFF	TGTGCCAGCAGCCAAGATCATCCGGGGATGAGTGAAAAACTGTTTTTT
NA	TRBV6-1	NA	TRBJ2-1	CASSEGVRLARHEQFF	TGTGCCAGCAGTGAGGGTGTGCGGTTAGCGCGCCATGAGCAGTTCTTC
NA	TRBV5-6	NA	TRBJ2-1	CASSLPTNSYNEQFF	TGTGCCAGCAGCTTGCCGACTAACTCCTACAATGAGCAGTTCTTC
NA	TRBV7-2	NA	TRBJ2-7	CASSLPETYEQYF	TGTGCCAGCAGCCTCCCGGAGACCTACGAGCAGTACTTC
NA	TRBV6-5	NA	TRBJ1-4	CASSYSGRGGEKLFF	TGTGCCAGCAGTTACTCGGGCAGGGGTGGCGAAAAACTGTTTTTT
NA	TRBV5-4	NA	TRBJ1-3	CASSSQDSSGNTIYF	TGTGCCAGCAGCTCCCAGGACAGCTCTGGAAACACCATATATTTT
TRBD1	TRBV19	NA	TRBJ2-1	CASSNTGDEQFF	TGTGCCAGTAGTAACACAGGGGATGAGCAGTTCTTC
NA	TRBV14	NA	TRBJ1-1	CASSFARFREAFF	TGTGCCAGCAGCTTTGCTAGGTTTCGAGAAGCTTTCTTT
TRBD2	TRBV11-2	NA	TRBJ2-1	CASSLDSLAGGHSYNEQFF	TGTGCCAGCAGCTTAGATTCGCTAGCGGGGGGGCATTCCTACAATGAGCAGTTCTTC
NA	TRBV27	NA	TRBJ1-4	CASSLIATNEKLFF	TGTGCCAGCAGTTTAATAGCAACTAATGAAAAACTGTTTTTT
TRBD1	TRBV2	NA	TRBJ1-1	CASSDRGVGEAFF	TGTGCCAGCAGTGACAGGGGGGTAGGTGAAGCTTTCTTT
NA	TRBV2	NA	TRBJ1-1	CASSGNGLTEAFF	TGTGCCAGCAGTGGTAACGGACTCACTGAAGCTTTCTTT
TRBD1	TRBV7-2	NA	TRBJ2-7	CASSGGTGAAYEQYF	TGTGCCAGCAGCGGAGGGACAGGCGCAGCCTACGAGCAGTACTTC
NA	TRBV7-9	few	TRBJ1-5	CASSFGGVNQPQHF	TGTGCCAGCAGCTTTGGCGGAGTCAATCAGCCCCAGCATTTT
NA	TRBV18	NA	TRBJ2-6	CASSPRQVSGANVLTF	TGTGCCAGCTCACCCCGACAGGTCTCTGGGGCCAACGTCCTGACTTTC
NA	TRBV2	NA	TRBJ2-2	CASSEVADTGELFF	TGTGCCAGCAGTGAAGTGGCAGACACCGGGGAGCTGTTTTTT
TRBD1	TRBV11-2	NA	TRBJ1-4	CASSPRTGPVEKLFF	TGTGCCAGCAGCCCGAGGACAGGGCCTGTAGAAAAACTGTTTTTT
NA	TRBV9	NA	TRBJ2-2	CASSVVTSQSTGELFF	TGTGCCAGCAGCGTAGTTACTAGCCAGTCCACCGGGGAGCTGTTTTTT
TRBD1	TRBV5-1	once	TRBJ1-3	CASRSGGTGNTIYF	TGCGCCAGCAGATCAGGGGGAACTGGAAACACCATATATTTT
NA	TRBV5-8	NA	TRBJ1-2	CASSPAAGPGRNYGYTF	TGTGCCAGCAGCCCGGCGGCGGGACCGGGCCGTAACTATGGCTACACCTTC
TRBD1	TRBV11-2	NA	TRBJ2-7	CASSFGTGQVEQYF	TGTGCCAGCAGCTTTGGGACAGGGCAGGTAGAGCAGTACTTC
TRBD1	TRBV7-8	NA	TRBJ2-1	CASSAWTGAYNEQFF	TGTGCCAGCAGCGCGTGGACAGGGGCCTACAATGAGCAGTTCTTC
TRBD1	TRBV5-1	NA	TRBJ2-1	CATRRGTGVNEQFF	TGCGCCACCCGACGGGGGACAGGGGTCAATGAGCAGTTCTTC
TRBD1	TRBV27	NA	TRBJ2-7	CASSRTGDYEQYF	TGTGCCAGCAGCCGGACAGGGGACTACGAGCAGTACTTC
NA	TRBV18	NA	TRBJ1-2	CASSPGSPRTIYGYTF	TGTGCCAGCTCACCAGGATCTCCCCGGACTATTTATGGCTACACCTTC
NA	TRBV5-1	NA	TRBJ2-7	CASSLDYEQYF	TGCGCCAGCAGCCTAGACTACGAGCAGTACTTC
TRBD2	TRBV5-1	once	TRBJ2-3	CASSLRRGNIGDTQYF	TGCGCCAGCAGCTTGAGGCGGGGGAATATAGGAGATACGCAGTATTTT
TRBD2	TRBV5-4	NA	TRBJ2-7	CASSFSGGPFEQYF	TGTGCCAGCAGCTTTAGCGGGGGGCCATTTGAGCAGTACTTC
NA	TRBV15	NA	TRBJ1-5	CATSRRDNSNQPQHF	TGTGCCACCAGCAGAAGGGACAATAGCAATCAGCCCCAGCATTTT
TRBD1	TRBV29-1	NA	TRBJ2-2	CSVTTGQRPNTGELFF	TGCAGCGTTACCACGGGACAGAGACCGAACACCGGGGAGCTGTTTTTT